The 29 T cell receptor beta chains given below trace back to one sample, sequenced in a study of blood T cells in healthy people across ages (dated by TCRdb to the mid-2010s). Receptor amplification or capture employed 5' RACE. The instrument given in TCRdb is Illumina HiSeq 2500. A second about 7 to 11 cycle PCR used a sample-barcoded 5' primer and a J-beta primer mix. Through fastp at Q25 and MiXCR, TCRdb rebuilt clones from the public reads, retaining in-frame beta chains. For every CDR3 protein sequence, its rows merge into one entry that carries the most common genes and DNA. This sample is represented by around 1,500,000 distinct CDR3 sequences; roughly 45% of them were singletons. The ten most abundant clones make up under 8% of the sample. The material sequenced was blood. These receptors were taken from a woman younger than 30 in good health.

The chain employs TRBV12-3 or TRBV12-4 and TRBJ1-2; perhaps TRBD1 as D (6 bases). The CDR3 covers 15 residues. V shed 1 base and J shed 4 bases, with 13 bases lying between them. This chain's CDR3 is CASSLGRGGGYGYTF. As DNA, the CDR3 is TGTGCCAGCAGTTTAGGTCGAGGGGGAGGCTATGGCTACACCTTC.

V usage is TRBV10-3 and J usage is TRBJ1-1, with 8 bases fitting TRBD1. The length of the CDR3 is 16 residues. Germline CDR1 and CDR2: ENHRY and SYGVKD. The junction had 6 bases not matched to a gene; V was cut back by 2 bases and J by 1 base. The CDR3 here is CAISERAQGANTEAFF. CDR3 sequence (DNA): TGTGCCATCAGTGAGCGGGCGCAGGGGGCGAACACTGAAGCTTTCTTT.

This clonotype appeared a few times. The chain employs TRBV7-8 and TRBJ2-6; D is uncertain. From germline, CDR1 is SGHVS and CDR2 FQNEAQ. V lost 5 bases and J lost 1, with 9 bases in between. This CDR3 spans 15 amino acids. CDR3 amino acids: CASSTARSGANVLTF. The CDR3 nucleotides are TGTGCCAGCAGCACCGCCCGGTCTGGGGCCAACGTCCTGACTTTC.

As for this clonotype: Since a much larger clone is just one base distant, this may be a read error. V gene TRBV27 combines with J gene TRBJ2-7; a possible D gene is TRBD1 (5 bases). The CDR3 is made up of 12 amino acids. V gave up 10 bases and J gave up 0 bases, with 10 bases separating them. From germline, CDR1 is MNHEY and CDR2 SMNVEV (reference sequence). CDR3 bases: TGTGCCACCAAAGGGGACTCCTACGAGCAGTACTTC. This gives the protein CATKGDSYEQYF.

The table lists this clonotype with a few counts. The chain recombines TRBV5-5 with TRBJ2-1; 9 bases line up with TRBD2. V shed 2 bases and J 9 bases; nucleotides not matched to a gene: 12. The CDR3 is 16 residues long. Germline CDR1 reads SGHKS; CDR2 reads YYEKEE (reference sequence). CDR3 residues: CASSLNTGTSRVEQFF. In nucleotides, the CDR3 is TGTGCCAGCAGCTTAAATACCGGGACTAGCCGTGTTGAGCAGTTCTTC.

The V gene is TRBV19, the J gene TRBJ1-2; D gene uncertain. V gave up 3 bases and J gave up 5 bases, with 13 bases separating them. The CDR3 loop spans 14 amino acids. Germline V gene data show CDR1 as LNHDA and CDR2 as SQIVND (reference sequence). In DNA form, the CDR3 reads TGTGCCAGTAGTATGGCCGAGGGTTCGTATGGCTACACCTTC. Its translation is CASSMAEGSYGYTF.

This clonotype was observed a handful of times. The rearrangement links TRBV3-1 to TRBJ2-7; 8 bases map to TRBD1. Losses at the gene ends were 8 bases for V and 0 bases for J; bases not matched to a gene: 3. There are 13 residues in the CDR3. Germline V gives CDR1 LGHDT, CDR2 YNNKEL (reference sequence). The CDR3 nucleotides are TGTGCCAGCGGGGACAGGTTCTCCTACGAGCAGTACTTC. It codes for CASGDRFSYEQYF.

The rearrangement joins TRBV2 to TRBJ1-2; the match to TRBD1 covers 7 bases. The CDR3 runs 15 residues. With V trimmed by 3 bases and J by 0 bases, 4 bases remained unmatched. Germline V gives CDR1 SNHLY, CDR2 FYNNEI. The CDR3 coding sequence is TGTGCCAGCAGTGAGTGGGGGACAGCTAACTATGGCTACACCTTC. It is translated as CASSEWGTANYGYTF. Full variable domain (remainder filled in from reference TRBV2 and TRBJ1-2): EPEVTQTPSHQVTQMGQEVILRCVPISNHLYFYWYRQILGQKVEFLVSFYNNEISEKSEIFDDQFSVERPDGSNFTLKIRSTKLEDSAMYFCASSEWGTANYGYTFGSGTRLTVV.

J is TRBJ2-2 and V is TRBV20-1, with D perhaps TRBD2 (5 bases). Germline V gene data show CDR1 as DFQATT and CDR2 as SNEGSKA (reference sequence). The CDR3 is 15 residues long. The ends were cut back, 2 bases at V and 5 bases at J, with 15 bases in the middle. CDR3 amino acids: CSARFGRSGTGELFF. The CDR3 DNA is TGCAGTGCTAGATTCGGGCGTTCGGGGACCGGGGAGCTGTTTTTT.

CDR3 residues: CAISEQAIGNQPQHF. In nucleotides, the CDR3 is TGTGCCATCAGTGAACAGGCAATCGGCAATCAGCCCCAGCATTTT. The chain links TRBV10-3 to TRBJ1-5; D may be TRBD1 (5 bases). With 3 bases removed from V and 2 bases from J, the gap between germline ends came to 11 bases. The CDR3 length is 15 residues. In germline, CDR1 is ENHRY, CDR2 SYGVKD.

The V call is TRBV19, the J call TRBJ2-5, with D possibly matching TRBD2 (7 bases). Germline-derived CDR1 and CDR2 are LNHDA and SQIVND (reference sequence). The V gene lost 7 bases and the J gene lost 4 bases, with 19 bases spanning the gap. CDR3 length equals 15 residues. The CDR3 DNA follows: TGTGCCAGTAACGATGGCAGGGGAGGGTCAGAGACCCAGTACTTC. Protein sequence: CASNDGRGGSETQYF.

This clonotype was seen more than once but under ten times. CDR3 residues: CASRMMSQLGYEQYF. For the CDR3, the DNA is TGTGCCAGCCGGATGATGAGCCAACTCGGCTACGAGCAGTACTTC. This chain connects TRBV14 to TRBJ2-7; no clear D gene. The CDR3 is 15 residues long. From germline, CDR1 is SGHDN and CDR2 FVKESK. The V gene lost 8 bases and the J gene lost 3 bases, with 20 bases spanning the gap.

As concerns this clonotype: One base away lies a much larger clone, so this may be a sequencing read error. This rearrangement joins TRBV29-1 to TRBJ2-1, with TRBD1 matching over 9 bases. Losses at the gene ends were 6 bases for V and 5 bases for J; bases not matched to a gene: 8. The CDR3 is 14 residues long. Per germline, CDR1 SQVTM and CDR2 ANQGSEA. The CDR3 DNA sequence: TGCAGCGTCGCTCCGGGGGACAGGGACAATGAGCAGTTCTTC. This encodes CSVAPGDRDNEQFF.

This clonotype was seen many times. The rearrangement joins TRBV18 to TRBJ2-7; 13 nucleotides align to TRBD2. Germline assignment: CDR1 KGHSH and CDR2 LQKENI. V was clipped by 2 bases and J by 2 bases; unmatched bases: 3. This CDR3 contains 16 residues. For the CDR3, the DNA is TGTGCCAGCTCACCATCCGGACTAGCGGGAGCCTACGAGCAGTACTTC. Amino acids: CASSPSGLAGAYEQYF.

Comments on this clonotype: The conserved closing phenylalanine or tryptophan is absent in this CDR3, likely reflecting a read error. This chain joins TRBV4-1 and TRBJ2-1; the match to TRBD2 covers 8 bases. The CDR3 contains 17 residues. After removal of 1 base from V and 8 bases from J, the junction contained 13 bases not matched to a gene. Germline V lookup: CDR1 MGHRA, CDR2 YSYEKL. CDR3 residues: CASSQADGRATGDEQFV. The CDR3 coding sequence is TGCGCCAGCAGCCAAGCAGACGGGAGGGCCACTGGGGATGAGCAGTTCGTC.

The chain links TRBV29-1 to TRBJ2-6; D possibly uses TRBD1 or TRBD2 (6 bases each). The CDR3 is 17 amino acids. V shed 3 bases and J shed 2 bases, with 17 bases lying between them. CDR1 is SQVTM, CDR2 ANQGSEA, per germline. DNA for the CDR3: TGCAGCGTTGACCCTAGTGGGGGGCACACTGGGGCCAACGTCCTGACTTTC. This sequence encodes CSVDPSGGHTGANVLTF.

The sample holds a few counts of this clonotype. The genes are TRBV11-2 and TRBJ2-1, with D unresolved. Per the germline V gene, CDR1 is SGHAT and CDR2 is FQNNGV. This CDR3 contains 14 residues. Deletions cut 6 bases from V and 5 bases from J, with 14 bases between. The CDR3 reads CASSPSRTNNEQFF. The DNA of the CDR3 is TGTGCCAGCAGTCCCTCCAGGACGAACAATGAGCAGTTCTTC. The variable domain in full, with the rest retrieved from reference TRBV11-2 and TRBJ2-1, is EAGVAQSPRYKIIEKRQSVAFWCNPISGHATLYWYQQILGQGPKLLIQFQNNGVVDDSQLPKDRFSAERLKGVDSTLKIQPAKLEDSAVYLCASSPSRTNNEQFFGPGTRLTVL.

The CDR3 is CASSRMDSYNEQFF. For the CDR3, the DNA is TGTGCCAGCAGTCGGATGGACAGCTACAATGAGCAGTTCTTC. The rearrangement uses TRBV27 and TRBJ2-1, with D perhaps matching TRBD1 (6 bases). Trimming cost V 5 bases and J 3 bases, with 11 bases left between them. CDR3 length equals 14 residues. CDR1 is MNHEY and CDR2 is SMNVEV in the germline V gene (reference sequence).

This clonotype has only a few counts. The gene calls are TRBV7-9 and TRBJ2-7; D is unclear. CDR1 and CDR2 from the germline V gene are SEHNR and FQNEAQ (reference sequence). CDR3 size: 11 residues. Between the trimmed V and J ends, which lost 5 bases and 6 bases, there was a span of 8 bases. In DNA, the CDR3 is TGTGCCAGCAGCCGAACATTCGAGCAGTACTTC. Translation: CASSRTFEQYF. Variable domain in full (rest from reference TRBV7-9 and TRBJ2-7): DTGVSQNPRHKITKRGQNVTFRCDPISEHNRLYWYRQTLGQGPEFLTYFQNEAQLEKSRLLSDRFSAERPKGSFSTLEIQRTEQGDSAMYLCASSRTFEQYFGPGTRLTVT.

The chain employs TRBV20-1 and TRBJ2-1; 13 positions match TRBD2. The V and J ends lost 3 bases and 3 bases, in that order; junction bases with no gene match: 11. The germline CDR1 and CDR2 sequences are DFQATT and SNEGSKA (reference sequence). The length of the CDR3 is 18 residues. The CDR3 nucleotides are TGCAGTGCTAGTCTCGGACTAGCGGGAGAAGAGAGCTACAATGAGCAGTTCTTC. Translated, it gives CSASLGLAGEESYNEQFF.

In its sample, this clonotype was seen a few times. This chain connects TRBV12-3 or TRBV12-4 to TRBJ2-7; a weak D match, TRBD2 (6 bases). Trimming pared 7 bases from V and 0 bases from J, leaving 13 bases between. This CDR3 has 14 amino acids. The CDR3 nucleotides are TGTGCCAGCATTCTTAGCGGAAGCTCCTACGAGCAGTACTTC. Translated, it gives CASILSGSSYEQYF.

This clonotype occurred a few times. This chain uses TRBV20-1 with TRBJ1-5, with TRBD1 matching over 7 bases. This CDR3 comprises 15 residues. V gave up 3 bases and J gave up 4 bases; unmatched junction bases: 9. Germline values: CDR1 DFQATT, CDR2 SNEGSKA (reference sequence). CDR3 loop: CSASHPGQPNQPQHF. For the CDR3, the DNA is TGCAGTGCTAGCCACCCGGGACAGCCGAATCAGCCCCAGCATTTT.

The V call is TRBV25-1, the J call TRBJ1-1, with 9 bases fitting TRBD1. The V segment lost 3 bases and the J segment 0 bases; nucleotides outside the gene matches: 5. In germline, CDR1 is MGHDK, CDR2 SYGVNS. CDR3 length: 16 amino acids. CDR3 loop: CASSDSGTGMNTEAFF. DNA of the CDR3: TGTGCCAGCAGTGACTCCGGGACAGGGATGAACACTGAAGCTTTCTTT.

The DNA for the CDR3 is TGTGCCAGCAGTTCCCGTCGTGACAGGGAAGGCTACACCTTC. Protein sequence: CASSSRRDREGYTF. The chain employs TRBV6-1 and TRBJ1-2, with 7 bases that match TRBD1. The CDR3 is 14 residues long. With 5 bases clipped from V and 8 bases from J, the junction kept 11 bases outside the gene matches. CDR1 MNHNS and CDR2 SASEGT come from the germline V gene.

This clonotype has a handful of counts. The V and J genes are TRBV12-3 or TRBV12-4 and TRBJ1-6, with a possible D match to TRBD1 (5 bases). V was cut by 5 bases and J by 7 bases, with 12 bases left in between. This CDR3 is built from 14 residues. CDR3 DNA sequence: TGTGCCAGCAGTGACAGCCGTGGGAATTCACCCCTCCACTTT. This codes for CASSDSRGNSPLHF.

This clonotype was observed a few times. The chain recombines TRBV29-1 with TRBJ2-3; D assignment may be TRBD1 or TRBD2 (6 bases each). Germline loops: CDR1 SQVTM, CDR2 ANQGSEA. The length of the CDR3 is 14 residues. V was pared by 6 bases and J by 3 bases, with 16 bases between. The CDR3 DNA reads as TGCAGCGTGTTGGGGGGCCCGGTGACAGATACGCAGTATTTT. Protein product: CSVLGGPVTDTQYF.

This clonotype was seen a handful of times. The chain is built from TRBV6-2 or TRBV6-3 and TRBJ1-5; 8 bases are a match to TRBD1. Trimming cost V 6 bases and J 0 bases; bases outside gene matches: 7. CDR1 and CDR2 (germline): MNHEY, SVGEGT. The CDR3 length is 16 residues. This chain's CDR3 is CASSTIQGGSNQPQHF. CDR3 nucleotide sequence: TGTGCCAGCAGCACCATACAGGGGGGTAGCAATCAGCCCCAGCATTTT.

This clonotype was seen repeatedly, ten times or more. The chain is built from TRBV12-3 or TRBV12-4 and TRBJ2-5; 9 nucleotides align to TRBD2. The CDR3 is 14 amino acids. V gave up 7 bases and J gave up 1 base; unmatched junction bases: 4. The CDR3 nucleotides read TGTGCCAGCACCTTAGCGGGGGCCCAAGAGACCCAGTACTTC. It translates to CASTLAGAQETQYF.

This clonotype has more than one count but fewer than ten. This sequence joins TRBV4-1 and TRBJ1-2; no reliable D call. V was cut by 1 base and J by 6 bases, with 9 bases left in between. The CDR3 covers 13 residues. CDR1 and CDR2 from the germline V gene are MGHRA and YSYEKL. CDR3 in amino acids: CASSQVTVDGYTF. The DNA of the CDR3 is TGCGCCAGCAGCCAAGTTACGGTGGATGGCTACACCTTC.